Sequencing of this T cell receptor (beta chain) was carried out in a study of cytomegalovirus exposure and HLA in healthy donors. Findings of the study overall: Investigators reported 150 to 200 TCR beta chains as tied to cytomegalovirus.

With regard to this clone: Its antigen is undetermined.

Vbeta (60) and Jbeta (13) primers were used in the PCR. Libraries were prepared by immunoSEQ multiplex PCR; TCRdb keeps only in-frame clonotypes and omits some of them. The top ten clones hold approximately 8% of a sample with under 130,000 clones, about 80% of them seen once. Germline CDR1 reads ENHRY; CDR2 reads SYGVKD. The CDR3 runs 16 residues. V lost 4 bases, J lost 4 bases, and 4 bases stayed unmatched. The chain has TRBV10-3 and TRBJ2-2; TRBD2 agrees at 12 bases. The sequenced sample consisted of PBMCs. The TCR was taken from a man in his forties in good health and CMV-seropositive. CDR3 protein: CAISATSGSRTGELFF. The CDR3 DNA sequence: TGTGCCATCAGTGCGACTAGCGGGAGCCGCACCGGGGAGCTGTTTTTT.